One and the same sample provided the 6 T cell receptor beta chains below, sequenced in a study of Graves' ophthalmopathy and Graves' hyperthyroidism. Using RNA transcripts, the TCR beta CDR3 regions were amplified. The authors performed first-round RT-PCR with HTBI primers and then a second-round multiplex PCR. One entry per CDR3 protein, called by TCRdb with MiXCR from the multiplex PCR reads. The sample gives about 700,000 distinct CDR3 sequences, about 41% of which show up once; over 2.5% is in the top ten. Specimen: peripheral blood. All receptors derive from an adult man with Graves' ophthalmopathy.

This clonotype came up many times. The chain couples TRBV19 to TRBJ2-7; 10 bases agree with TRBD1. Per germline, CDR1 LNHDA and CDR2 SQIVND (reference sequence). The length of the CDR3 is 12 residues. Trimming at V came to 11 bases and at J to 3 bases, leaving 4 bases not matched to a gene. The chain's CDR3 is CAAGTGDYEQYF. CDR3 nucleotide sequence: TGTGCCGCCGGGACAGGGGACTACGAGCAGTACTTC.

The sample holds one count of this clonotype. The V gene is TRBV7-2, the J gene TRBJ1-5; 9 nucleotides align to TRBD1. The CDR3 has 15 residues. The V gene's germline CDR1 is SGHTA and CDR2 FQGNSA. Trimming at V came to 1 base and at J to 7 bases, leaving 5 bases not matched to a gene. The CDR3 here is CASSLGQGDSQPQHF. The DNA for the CDR3 is TGTGCCAGCAGCTTAGGACAGGGGGATAGCCAGCCCCAGCATTTT.

This clonotype has a handful of counts. The genes are TRBV6-8 and TRBJ2-5, with D possibly matching TRBD2 (5 bases). Germline V gene lookup returns CDR1 MNHGY and CDR2 SAAAGT. The CDR3 is made up of 15 amino acids. V lost 0 bases, J lost 4 bases, and 12 bases lay in between. CDR3 in DNA: TGTGCCAGCAGTTACTCGAGCTTTCTAGCAGAGACCCAGTACTTC. Translated, it gives CASSYSSFLAETQYF.

There are many counts of this clonotype. The chain is built from TRBV19 and TRBJ2-7; a weak D match, TRBD1 (5 bases). Germline CDR1 LNHDA, CDR2 SQIVND (reference sequence). Between the trimmed V and J ends, which lost 5 bases and 7 bases, there was a span of 15 bases. This CDR3 has 13 amino acids. CDR3 sequence (DNA): TGTGCCAGTAGTTGGGGCGGCCCGAGGGAGCAGTACTTC. Translating gives CASSWGGPREQYF.

Of note for this clonotype: The junction shows a germline mismatch at one end, possibly a read error. The V gene is TRBV10-3, the J gene TRBJ1-1; the D is unclear. Germline assignment: CDR1 ENHRY and CDR2 SYGVKD. This CDR3 comprises 13 residues. CDR3 loop: CASSLGRTTEAFF. CDR3 coding DNA: TGTGCCAGCAGTCTAGGACGGACCACTGAAGCTTTCTTT.

V and J are TRBV29-1 and TRBJ2-6, with no clear D. The CDR3 covers 13 residues. The germline V gene encodes CDR1 SQVTM and CDR2 ANQGSEA. V lost 8 bases to trimming and J lost 0 bases, with 8 bases between them. The CDR3 nucleotides read TGCAGCAGTTACAGCTCTGGGGCCAACGTCCTGACTTTC. Translated, it gives CSSYSSGANVLTF.